This T cell receptor (beta chain) was recorded in a study of beta chain features in type 1 diabetes. Concerning this clone: The antigen is undetermined.

Study-level findings and limits: Across all four CD4+ subsets, people with type 1 diabetes showed modestly shorter TCRB CDR3s.

Every isolated RNA sample was fully reverse transcribed, so sequencing captured expressed TCRB transcripts. Here immunoSEQ multiplex PCR was the method, and the copy in TCRdb shows in-frame clones only, minus some. This sample has roughly 370,000 clones, with about 15% found just once. The TCR originated in a man aged 25-40 years in good health. Specimen: naive CD4+ T cells from blood.

In DNA, the CDR3 is TGCGCCAGCAGCCAAGATAGGCTAGCTGGCGAGCAGTTCTTC. Protein: CASSQDRLAGEQFF. The chain combines TRBV4-3 with TRBJ2-1; a weak D match, TRBD2 (5 bases). This CDR3 spans 14 amino acids. V was trimmed by 0 bases and J by 10 bases, leaving 13 bases between them. From germline, CDR1 is LGHNA and CDR2 YSLEER.